The rows below give T cell receptor beta chains drawn from one sample of a study of metastatic and nonmetastatic thyroid tumors. TCRdb re-processed the PCR reads through MiXCR. The data contain tens of thousands of clones, roughly a quarter of them seen just once; the ten biggest clones take up 12%. Sequencing was done on a sample of tumor tissue. The origin of the receptors is a male donor with papillary thyroid cancer or a benign thyroid nodule (not recorded which). Some clones in this sample may be carry-over from other donors' samples. CDR3s include the opening cysteine and the closing phenylalanine or tryptophan. The D gene is left open where the match is weak. Clone size is not always given. Where it is, it says once, few, many or a class for expanded clones.

V,D,size,J,CDR3,DNA
TRBV11-1,TRBD1,many,TRBJ1-2,CASNQRAGTGLYGYTF,TGTGCCAGTAACCAACGAGCCGGGACAGGCCTTTATGGCTACACCTTC
TRBV10-1,TRBD2,few,TRBJ2-3,CASSVQRESDTQYF,TGCGCCAGCAGTGTCCAGCGGGAGTCAGATACGCAGTATTTT
TRBV12-3/TRBV12-4,-,many,TRBJ1-1,CASSLRATEAFF,TGTGCCAGCAGTCTCAGGGCCACTGAAGCTTTCTTT
TRBV15,-,-,TRBJ2-3,CATITSPDSTNTQYF,TGTGCCACCATCACTTCCCCAGACAGCACAAATACGCAGTATTTT
TRBV28,-,-,TRBJ1-2,CASHKIAGTDGYTF,TGTGCCAGCCACAAAATTGCAGGTACAGATGGCTACACCTTC
TRBV11-2,-,-,TRBJ2-2,CATSLGGNGNTWELFF,TGTGCCACCAGCTTAGGCGGGAACGGAAACACCTGGGAGCTGTTTTTT
TRBV27,-,few,TRBJ2-2,CASSLQTGELFF,TGTGCCAGCAGTTTACAGACCGGGGAGCTGTTTTTT
TRBV6-2/TRBV6-3,TRBD2,-,TRBJ2-7,CASGLAGHYHQYF,TGTGCCAGCGGGCTAGCGGGTCACTACCATCAGTACTTC
TRBV6-1,-,few,TRBJ1-3,CASTVEEVGGNTIYF,TGTGCCAGCACCGTGGAGGAGGTCGGTGGAAACACCATATATTTT
TRBV6-1,-,-,TRBJ1-1,CAGRLRTIVVNTEAFF,TGTGCCGGCAGACTAAGGACAATTGTGGTGAACACTGAAGCTTTCTTT
TRBV6-1,-,large,TRBJ2-7,CASRPPGQSYEQYF,TGTGCCAGCAGGCCCCCGGGACAATCCTACGAGCAGTACTTC
TRBV19,-,few,TRBJ1-5,CASRWGFKGNQPQHF,TGTGCCAGTAGATGGGGGTTTAAGGGCAATCAGCCCCAGCATTTT
TRBV24-1,-,many,TRBJ2-7,CATSGVGPGAEQYF,TGTGCCACCAGTGGGGTAGGCCCCGGCGCCGAGCAGTACTTC
TRBV11-2,-,many,TRBJ1-5,CASSLGQGRHQPQHF,TGTGCCAGCAGCTTAGGTCAGGGGAGACATCAGCCCCAGCATTTT
TRBV5-4,-,many,TRBJ2-6,CASSFRGRVEANVLTF,TGTGCCAGCAGCTTTCGTGGTCGGGTAGAGGCCAACGTCCTGACTTTC
TRBV10-3,-,many,TRBJ2-3,CAITPGRQHTDTQYF,TGTGCCATCACCCCAGGAAGACAGCACACAGATACGCAGTATTTT
TRBV28,-,many,TRBJ1-3,CASSSPYATSGNTIYF,TGTGCCAGCAGTTCCCCCTATGCCACCTCTGGAAACACCATATATTTT
TRBV4-1,-,many,TRBJ2-7,CASSRERGFREQYF,TGCGCCAGCAGCCGAGAGAGGGGTTTCCGCGAGCAGTACTTC
TRBV12-3/TRBV12-4,TRBD2,once,TRBJ2-3,CPSSFEAGGSRDTQYF,TGTCCCAGCAGTTTCGAAGCGGGAGGTTCGCGGGATACGCAGTATTTT
TRBV28,-,few,TRBJ1-5,CASSFPADAVRLFLWPQHF,TGTGCCAGCAGTTTCCCGGCCGACGCGGTCAGGCTCTTTCTTTGGCCCCAGCATTTT
TRBV7-2,-,-,TRBJ2-7,CASSASLAAEQYF,TGTGCCAGCAGCGCCTCGCTAGCTGCTGAGCAGTACTTC
TRBV6-5,TRBD1,many,TRBJ1-2,CASSYRGQPDGYTF,TGTGCCAGCAGTTACAGGGGACAGCCCGATGGCTACACCTTC
TRBV6-5,-,-,TRBJ2-7,CASSYSETGGYEQDF,TGTGCCAGCAGTTACTCGGAGACCGGGGGCTACGAGCAGGACTTC
TRBV6-2/TRBV6-3,TRBD2,medium-sized,TRBJ2-7,CASNPGTSMDEQYF,TGTGCCAGCAATCCCGGGACTAGCATGGACGAGCAGTACTTC
TRBV20-1,TRBD1,many,TRBJ2-5,CSASQQGMAETQYF,TGCAGTGCTAGCCAACAGGGGATGGCAGAGACCCAGTACTTC
TRBV27,-,many,TRBJ1-2,CASSSTPGQVYYGYTF,TGTGCCAGCAGTTCCACTCCCGGACAAGTCTACTATGGCTACACCTTC
TRBV4-3,-,many,TRBJ1-6,CASSPGGANNSPLHF,TGCGCCAGCAGCCCCGGAGGAGCGAATAATTCACCCCTCCACTTT
TRBV4-2,TRBD1,-,TRBJ2-7,CASSLRTGTNEQYF,TGTGCCAGCAGCCTGAGGACAGGCACCAACGAGCAGTACTTC
TRBV7-9,-,-,TRBJ1-2,CDSSLLAGNYGYTF,TGTGACAGCAGCTTACTGGCGGGTAACTATGGCTACACCTTC
TRBV20-1,-,many,TRBJ1-2,CSAKAGAYGYTF,TGCAGTGCTAAGGCCGGGGCTTATGGCTACACCTTC
TRBV9,-,once,TRBJ1-3,CAISSRTGFGSVNTIYF,TGTGCCATCAGCTCACGGACGGGTTTCGGCTCTGTAAACACCATATATTTT
TRBV30,TRBD1,many,TRBJ1-4,CAWIGQGRGEKLFF,TGTGCCTGGATCGGACAGGGGCGCGGGGAAAAACTGTTTTTT
TRBV6-1,TRBD1,many,TRBJ1-2,CASSLDRDYGYTF,TGTGCCAGCAGTCTTGACAGGGATTATGGCTACACCTTC
TRBV24-1,TRBD1,many,TRBJ2-5,CATSDQGQGDGETQYF,TGTGCCACCAGTGATCAGGGACAGGGCGACGGGGAGACCCAGTACTTC
TRBV6-1,-,many,TRBJ2-1,CASSSTNSEQFF,TGTGCCAGCAGTTCGACAAACAGCGAGCAGTTCTTC
TRBV24-1,TRBD2,few,TRBJ2-2,CATSDLASGDTGDLFF,TGTGCCACCAGTGACCTCGCTAGCGGTGACACCGGGGATCTGTTTTTT
TRBV7-8,-,many,TRBJ2-3,CASSLSGTDTQYF,TGTGCCAGCAGCTTATCAGGCACAGATACGCAGTATTTT
TRBV18,-,-,TRBJ1-2,CASSPLKWSGYTF,TGTGCCAGCTCACCACTCAAATGGTCAGGCTACACCTTC
TRBV3-1,-,medium-sized,TRBJ1-2,CASSQGPLGGSYGYTF,TGTGCCAGCAGCCAAGGCCCCCTCGGGGGATCCTATGGCTACACCTTC
TRBV19,TRBD1,many,TRBJ1-5,CASASTGGGNQPQHF,TGTGCCAGCGCTAGTACAGGGGGTGGCAATCAGCCCCAGCATTTT
TRBV5-1,-,many,TRBJ2-7,CATSRGGGNEQYF,TGCGCCACCTCCCGGGGAGGGGGCAACGAGCAGTACTTC
TRBV6-2/TRBV6-3,-,-,TRBJ2-1,CARGGARELFF,TGTGCCAGGGGGGGGGCTAGGGAGCTGTTCTTC
TRBV5-4,TRBD1,many,TRBJ2-2,CASSLGQGGTGELFF,TGTGCCAGCAGCTTAGGACAGGGTGGCACCGGGGAGCTGTTTTTT
TRBV7-9,-,many,TRBJ1-1,CASSFHTGNTEAFF,TGTGCCAGCAGCTTCCATACAGGGAACACTGAAGCTTTCTTT
TRBV19,-,many,TRBJ2-6,CASLGRASFSGANVLTF,TGTGCCAGTCTGGGACGCGCTTCCTTCTCTGGGGCCAACGTCCTGACTTTC
TRBV5-1,-,-,TRBJ1-3,CASSLEQGGNTIYF,TGCGCCAGCAGCTTGGAACAGGGCGGAAACACCATATATTTT
TRBV20-1,TRBD1,-,TRBJ1-2,CSSTLGQGRYCYTF,TGCAGTTCCACCTTGGGACAGGGAAGGTATTGCTACACCTTC
TRBV5-1,-,-,TRBJ2-7,CASGPYSGSSYEQYF,TGCGCCAGCGGCCCCTACAGTGGAAGTTCCTACGAGCAGTACTTC
TRBV11-2,-,many,TRBJ2-2,CASNEGGGYDTGELFF,TGTGCCAGCAACGAAGGGGGGGGCTATGACACCGGGGAGCTGTTTTTT
TRBV2,TRBD1,many,TRBJ1-1,CARTGDRPEAFF,TGTGCCAGGACAGGGGACAGACCTGAAGCTTTCTTT
TRBV10-2,-,-,TRBJ2-3,CAARGITDTQYF,TGCGCCGCAAGGGGGATCACAGATACACAGTATTTT
TRBV6-1,-,-,TRBJ1-5,CASSGGLGRPQHF,TGTGCCAGCAGCGGGGGCTTGGGTCGGCCCCAGCATTTT